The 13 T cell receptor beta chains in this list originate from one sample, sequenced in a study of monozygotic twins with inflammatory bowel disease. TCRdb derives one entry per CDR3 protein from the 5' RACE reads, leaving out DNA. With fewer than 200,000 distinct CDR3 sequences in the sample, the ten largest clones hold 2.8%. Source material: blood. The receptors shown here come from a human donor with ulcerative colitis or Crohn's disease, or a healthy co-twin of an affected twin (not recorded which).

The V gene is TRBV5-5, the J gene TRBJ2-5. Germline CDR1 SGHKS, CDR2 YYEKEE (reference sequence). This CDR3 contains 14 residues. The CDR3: CASSLPRDQETQYF.

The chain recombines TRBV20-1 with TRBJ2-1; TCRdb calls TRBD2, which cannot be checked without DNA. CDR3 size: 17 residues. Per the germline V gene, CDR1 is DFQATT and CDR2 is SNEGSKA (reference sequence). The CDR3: CSARVFTGTSGHNEQFF.

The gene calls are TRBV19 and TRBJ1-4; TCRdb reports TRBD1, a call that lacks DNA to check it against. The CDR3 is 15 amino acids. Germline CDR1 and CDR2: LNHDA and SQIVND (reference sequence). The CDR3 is CASSRGTATNEKLFF.

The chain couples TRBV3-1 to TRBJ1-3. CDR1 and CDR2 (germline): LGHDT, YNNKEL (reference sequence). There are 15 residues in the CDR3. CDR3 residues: CASSQSSIYGNTIYF.

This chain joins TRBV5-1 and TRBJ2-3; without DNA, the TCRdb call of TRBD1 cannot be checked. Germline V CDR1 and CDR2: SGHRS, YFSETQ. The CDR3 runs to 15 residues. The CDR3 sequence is CASSLVDKSTDTQYF.

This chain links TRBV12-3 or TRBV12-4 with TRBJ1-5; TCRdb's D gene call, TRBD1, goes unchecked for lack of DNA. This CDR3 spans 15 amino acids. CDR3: CASSNRWGTKQPQHF.

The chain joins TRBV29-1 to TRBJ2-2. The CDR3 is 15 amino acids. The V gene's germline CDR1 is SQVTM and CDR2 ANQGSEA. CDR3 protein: CSVEDLGKDTGELFF.

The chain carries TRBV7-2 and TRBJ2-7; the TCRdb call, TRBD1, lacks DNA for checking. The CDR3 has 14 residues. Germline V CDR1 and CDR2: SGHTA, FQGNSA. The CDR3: CASSGVAGLHEQYF.

CDR3 protein: CASSQEAQNTEAFF. The J gene is TRBJ1-1, the V gene TRBV5-1; TCRdb's assignment of TRBD1 cannot be checked, as there is no DNA. CDR3 size: 14 residues. Germline-derived CDR1 and CDR2 are SGHRS and YFSETQ.

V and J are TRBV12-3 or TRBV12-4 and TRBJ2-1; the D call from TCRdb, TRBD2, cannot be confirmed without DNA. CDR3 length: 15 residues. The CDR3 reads CASSFPSGRSDEQFF.

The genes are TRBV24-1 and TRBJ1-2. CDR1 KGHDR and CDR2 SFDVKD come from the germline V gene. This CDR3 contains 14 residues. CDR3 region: CATSESDTEGGYTF.

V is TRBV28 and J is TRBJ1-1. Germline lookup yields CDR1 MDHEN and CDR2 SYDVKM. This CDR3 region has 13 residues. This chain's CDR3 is CASSLPVSTEAFF.

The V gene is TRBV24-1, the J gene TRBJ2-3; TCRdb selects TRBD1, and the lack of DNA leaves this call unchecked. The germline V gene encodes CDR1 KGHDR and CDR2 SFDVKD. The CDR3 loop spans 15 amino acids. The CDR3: CATREGAGAADTQYF.